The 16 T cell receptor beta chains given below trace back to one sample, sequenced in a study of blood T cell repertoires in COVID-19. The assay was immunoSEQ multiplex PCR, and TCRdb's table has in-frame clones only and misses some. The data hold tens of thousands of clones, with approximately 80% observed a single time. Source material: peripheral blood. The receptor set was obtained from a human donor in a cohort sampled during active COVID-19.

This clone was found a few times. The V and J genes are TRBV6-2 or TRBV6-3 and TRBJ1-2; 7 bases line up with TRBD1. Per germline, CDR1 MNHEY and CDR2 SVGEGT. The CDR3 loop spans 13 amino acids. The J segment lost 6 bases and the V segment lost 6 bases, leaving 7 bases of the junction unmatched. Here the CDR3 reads CASSQQGSDGYTF. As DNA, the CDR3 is TGTGCCAGCAGCCAACAGGGGTCGGATGGCTACACCTTC.

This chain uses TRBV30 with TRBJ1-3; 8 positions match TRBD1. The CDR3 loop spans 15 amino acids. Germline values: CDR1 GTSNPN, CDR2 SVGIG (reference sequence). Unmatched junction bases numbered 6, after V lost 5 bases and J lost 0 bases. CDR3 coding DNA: TGTGCCTGGGGACAGGGAATTCACTCTGGAAACACCATATATTTT. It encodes CAWGQGIHSGNTIYF.

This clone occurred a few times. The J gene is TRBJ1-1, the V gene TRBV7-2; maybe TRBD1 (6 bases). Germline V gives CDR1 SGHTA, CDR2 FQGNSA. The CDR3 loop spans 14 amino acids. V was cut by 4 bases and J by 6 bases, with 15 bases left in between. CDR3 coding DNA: TGTGCCAGCAGCTCAACCCACAGGGTCTCTGAAGCTTTCTTT. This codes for CASSSTHRVSEAFF.

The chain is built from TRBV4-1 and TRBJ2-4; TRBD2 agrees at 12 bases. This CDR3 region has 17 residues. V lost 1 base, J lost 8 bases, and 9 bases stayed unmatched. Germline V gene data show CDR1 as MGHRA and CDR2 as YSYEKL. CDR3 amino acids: CASSQVASGRERDIQYF. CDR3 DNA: TGCGCCAGCAGCCAAGTCGCTAGCGGGAGGGAGAGGGACATTCAGTACTTC.

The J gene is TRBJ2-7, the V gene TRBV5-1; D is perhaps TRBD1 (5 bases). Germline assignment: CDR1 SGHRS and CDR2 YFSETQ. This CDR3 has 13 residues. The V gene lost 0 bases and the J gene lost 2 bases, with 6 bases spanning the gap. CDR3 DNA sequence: TGCGCCAGCAGCTTGGCCAGGGCCTACGAGCAGTACTTC. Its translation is CASSLARAYEQYF.

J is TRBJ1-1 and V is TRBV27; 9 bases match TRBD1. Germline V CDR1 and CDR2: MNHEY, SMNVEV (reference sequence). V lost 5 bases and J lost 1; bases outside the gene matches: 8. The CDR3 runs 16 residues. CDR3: CASSPGQGNRNTEAFF. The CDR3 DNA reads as TGTGCCAGCAGTCCAGGACAGGGGAACAGGAACACTGAAGCTTTCTTT.

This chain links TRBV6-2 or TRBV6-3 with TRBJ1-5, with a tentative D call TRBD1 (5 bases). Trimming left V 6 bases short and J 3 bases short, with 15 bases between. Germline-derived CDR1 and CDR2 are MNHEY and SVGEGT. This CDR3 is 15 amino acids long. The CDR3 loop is CASSKRQKINQPQHF. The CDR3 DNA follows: TGTGCCAGCAGCAAACGACAGAAAATCAATCAGCCCCAGCATTTT.

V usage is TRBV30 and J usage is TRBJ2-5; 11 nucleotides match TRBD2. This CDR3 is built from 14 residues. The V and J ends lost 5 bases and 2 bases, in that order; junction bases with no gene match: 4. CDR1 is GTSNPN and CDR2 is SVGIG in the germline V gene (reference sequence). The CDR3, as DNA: TGTGCCTGGGGGACTAGCGGACAACAAGAGACCCAGTACTTC. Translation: CAWGTSGQQETQYF.

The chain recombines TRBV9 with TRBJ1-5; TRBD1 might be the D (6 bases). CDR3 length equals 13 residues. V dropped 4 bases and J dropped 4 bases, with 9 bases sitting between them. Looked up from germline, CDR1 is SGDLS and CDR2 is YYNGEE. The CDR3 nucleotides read TGTGCCAGCAGCAAGACAGGTAATCAGCCCCAGCATTTT. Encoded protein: CASSKTGNQPQHF.

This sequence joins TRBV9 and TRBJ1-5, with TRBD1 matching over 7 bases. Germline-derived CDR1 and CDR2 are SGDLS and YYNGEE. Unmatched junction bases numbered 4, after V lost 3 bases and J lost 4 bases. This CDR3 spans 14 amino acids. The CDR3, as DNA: TGTGCCAGCAGCGCCGGGACAGCTAATCAGCCCCAGCATTTT. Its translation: CASSAGTANQPQHF.

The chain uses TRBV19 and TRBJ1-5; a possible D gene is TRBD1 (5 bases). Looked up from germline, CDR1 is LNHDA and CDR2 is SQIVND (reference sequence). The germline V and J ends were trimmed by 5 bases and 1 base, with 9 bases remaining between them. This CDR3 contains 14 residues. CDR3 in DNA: TGTGCCAGTAGTTGGAAGGGGAGCAATCAGCCCCAGCATTTT. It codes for CASSWKGSNQPQHF.

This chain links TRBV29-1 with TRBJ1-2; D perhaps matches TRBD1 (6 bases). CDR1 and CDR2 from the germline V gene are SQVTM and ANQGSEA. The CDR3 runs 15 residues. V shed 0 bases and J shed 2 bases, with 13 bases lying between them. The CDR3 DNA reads TGCAGCGTTGAAGATCGGGCCACAGGGAACTATGGCTACACCTTC. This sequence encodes CSVEDRATGNYGYTF.

CDR3 in DNA: TGTGCCAGCAGCAGTCTACTAGCGGGGTCAGGGGCCCAGTACTTC. Translation: CASSSLLAGSGAQYF. V and J are TRBV2 and TRBJ2-5; TRBD2 matches at 10 bases. V trimming: 6 bases; J trimming: 9 bases; junction bases outside the gene matches: 13. The CDR3 has 15 amino acids. Germline V lookup: CDR1 SNHLY, CDR2 FYNNEI. The variable domain in full, with the rest retrieved from reference TRBV2 and TRBJ2-5, is EPEVTQTPSHQVTQMGQEVILRCVPISNHLYFYWYRQILGQKVEFLVSFYNNEISEKSEIFDDQFSVERPDGSNFTLKIRSTKLEDSAMYFCASSSLLAGSGAQYFGPGTRLLVL.

CDR3 protein: CASSVAASTDTQYF. The CDR3 region has the DNA TGTGCCAGCAGTGTAGCGGCTAGCACAGATACGCAGTATTTT. V usage is TRBV2 and J usage is TRBJ2-3; a possible D gene is TRBD2 (6 bases). Germline assignment: CDR1 SNHLY and CDR2 FYNNEI. The length of the CDR3 is 14 residues. Trimming left V 4 bases short and J 0 bases short, with 8 bases between.

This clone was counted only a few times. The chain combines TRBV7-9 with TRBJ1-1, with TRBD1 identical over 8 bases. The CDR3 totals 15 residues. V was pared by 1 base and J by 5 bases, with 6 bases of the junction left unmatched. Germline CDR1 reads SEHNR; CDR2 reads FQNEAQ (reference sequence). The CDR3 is CASSLGTTGVTEAFF. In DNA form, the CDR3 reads TGTGCCAGCAGCTTAGGAACGACAGGGGTTACTGAAGCTTTCTTT. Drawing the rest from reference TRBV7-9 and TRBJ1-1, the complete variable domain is DTGVSQNPRHKITKRGQNVTFRCDPISEHNRLYWYRQTLGQGPEFLTYFQNEAQLEKSRLLSDRFSAERPKGSFSTLEIQRTEQGDSAMYLCASSLGTTGVTEAFFGQGTRLTVV.

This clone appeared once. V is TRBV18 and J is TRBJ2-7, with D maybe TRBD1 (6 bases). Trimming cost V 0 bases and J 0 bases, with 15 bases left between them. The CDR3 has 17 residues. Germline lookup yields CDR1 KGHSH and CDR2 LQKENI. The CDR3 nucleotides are TGTGCCAGCTCACCACCGACAGGTGGGGTAAGCTCCTACGAGCAGTACTTC. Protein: CASSPPTGGVSSYEQYF.